The T cell receptor beta chain under discussion was sequenced for a study of blood T cell repertoires in COVID-19. Across the whole study: Acute and convalescent COVID-19 specimens originated in the United States, Italy and Spain. From T cells, B-cell-depleted T cells, or PBMCs came the material, which was cDNA or gDNA.

Authors' analysis steps: Counts of nucleated cells, estimated from reference gene primer amplification, were obtained. Here immunoSEQ multiplex PCR was the method, and the copy in TCRdb shows in-frame clones only, minus some. That table gives V, J and clone size, and the DNA gave D and trimming. The profile covers 81,000 or so clones, with approximately 75% appearing a single time and more than 10% taken by the ten largest. CDR1 is MNHEY, CDR2 SMNVEV, per germline (reference sequence). This CDR3 contains 16 residues. The ends lost 5 bases at V and 4 bases at J; junction bases unmatched: 10. The V gene is TRBV27, the J gene TRBJ2-2; 7 positions agree with TRBD2. The sample comprised peripheral blood. The sequence was obtained from a human donor in a cohort sampled during active COVID-19. The CDR3 DNA sequence: TGTGCCAGCAGTCCAGACAGCGGGGTCAGCACCGGGGAGCTGTTTTTT. As protein: CASSPDSGVSTGELFF.